Shown below are 25 T cell receptor beta chains from a single sample sequenced in a study of CD8 T cell repertoires and HIV-1 epitope variants (dated by TCRdb to about 2020). These receptors lack a known antigen. The library was generated by the immunoSEQ multiplex PCR assay. TCRdb's version of the immuneACCESS table is confined to in-frame rearrangements and falls short of the full clone set. An unresolved V gene accounts for under half of the shortfall where checked; the remainder is of unknown origin. The sample includes about 2,500 clones, with approximately 66% observed a single time. The top ten hold less than 50% of the sample. The sequenced sample consisted of cultured CD8+ T cells derived from PBMCs. The receptors originated from a male donor with HIV.

This clone has just a few counts. V and J are TRBV9 and TRBJ1-3, with a weak D call TRBD1 (5 bases). V gave up 4 bases and J gave up 0 bases, with 11 bases separating them. The CDR3 runs 15 residues. Germline V CDR1 and CDR2: SGDLS, YYNGEE. The CDR3 sequence is CASSRDLSSGNTIYF. CDR3 nucleotide sequence: TGTGCCAGCAGCAGGGACCTAAGCTCTGGAAACACCATATATTTT.

The CDR3 spells CASSVLAGGLYEQYF. Here the CDR3 DNA reads TGTGCCAGCAGCGTACTAGCGGGGGGGCTTTACGAGCAGTACTTC. V gene TRBV2 combines with J gene TRBJ2-7; 13 positions match TRBD2. After removal of 6 bases from V and 4 bases from J, the junction contained 6 bases not matched to a gene. The germline V gene encodes CDR1 SNHLY and CDR2 FYNNEI. The CDR3 runs 15 residues.

This clone was recorded only once. CDR3 in DNA: TGTGCCAGTAGTTTCGTAGCGGGAGAGCAGTTCTTC. Its protein is CASSFVAGEQFF. The J gene is TRBJ2-1, the V gene TRBV19, with TRBD2 matching over 8 bases. Germline V gives CDR1 LNHDA, CDR2 SQIVND (reference sequence). The CDR3 loop spans 12 amino acids. After removal of 5 bases from V and 10 bases from J, the junction contained 4 bases not matched to a gene. The entire variable domain, with the rest obtained from reference TRBV19 and TRBJ2-1, is as follows: DGGITQSPKYLFRKEGQNVTLSCEQNLNHDAMYWYRQDPGQGLRLIYYSQIVNDFQKGDIAEGYSVSREKKESFPLTVTSAQKNPTAFYLCASSFVAGEQFFGPGTRLTVL.

The chain carries TRBV30 and TRBJ1-1, with D perhaps TRBD1 (6 bases). V lost 5 bases to trimming and J lost 5 bases, with 21 bases between them. This CDR3 has 15 amino acids. In germline, CDR1 is GTSNPN, CDR2 SVGIG (reference sequence). The CDR3 nucleotides read TGTGCCTGGTGGACAGCGGGATCTGGGGTGACTGAAGCTTTCTTT. This translates into CAWWTAGSGVTEAFF.

The chain couples TRBV6-5 to TRBJ2-2; perhaps TRBD2 as D (6 bases). Germline loops: CDR1 MNHEY, CDR2 SVGAGI. Trimming shortened V by 5 bases and J by 6 bases, and 16 bases separated the two germline ends. The CDR3 covers 15 residues. In DNA, the CDR3 is TGTGCCAGCAGTCCCCCGACTAGTGGGGCCGGGGAGCTGTTTTTT. Translating gives CASSPPTSGAGELFF.

The chain combines TRBV5-6 with TRBJ2-5; TRBD2 matches 7 bases. Germline-derived CDR1 and CDR2 are SGHDT and YYEEEE. The CDR3 has 15 amino acids. Germline trimming cut 3 bases from V and 1 base from J; bases unmatched to any gene: 6. In DNA, the CDR3 is TGTGCCAGCAGCTCGGGGGGTTATGTCCAAGAGACCCAGTACTTC. As protein: CASSSGGYVQETQYF.

The chain couples TRBV15 to TRBJ2-1; TRBD1 matches at 9 bases. This CDR3 comprises 15 residues. The V segment lost 3 bases and the J segment 2 bases; nucleotides outside the gene matches: 2. Germline V gene data show CDR1 as LNHNV and CDR2 as YYDKDF (reference sequence). CDR3 nucleotide sequence: TGTGCCACCAGCAGGACAGGGGGACCCTACAATGAGCAGTTCTTC. As protein: CATSRTGGPYNEQFF.

This chain uses TRBV28 with TRBJ2-3, with D hard to call. The CDR3 is 12 amino acids. V dropped 2 bases and J dropped 2 bases, with 2 bases sitting between them. CDR1 and CDR2 from the germline V gene are MDHEN and SYDVKM. The CDR3 sequence: CASSLHTDTQYF. DNA of the CDR3: TGTGCCAGCAGTTTACACACAGATACGCAGTATTTT.

J is TRBJ2-1 and V is TRBV7-2; 9 bases are shared with TRBD2. CDR3 length: 16 amino acids. The germline V gene encodes CDR1 SGHTA and CDR2 FQGNSA. The junction had 4 bases not matched to a gene; V was cut back by 1 base and J by 3 bases. DNA of the CDR3: TGTGCCAGCAGCTTAGATGGTAGCGGGAGCTACAATGAGCAGTTCTTC. Protein: CASSLDGSGSYNEQFF.

V is TRBV5-6 and J is TRBJ2-7; no clear D. CDR3 size: 13 residues. V was clipped by 4 bases and J by 5 bases, with 13 bases between them. Looked up from germline, CDR1 is SGHDT and CDR2 is YYEEEE. CDR3: CASSTRTDNEQYF. The CDR3 bases are TGTGCCAGCAGCACAAGGACCGATAACGAGCAGTACTTC.

This rearrangement joins TRBV4-1 to TRBJ2-7, with TRBD2 matching 11 bases. This CDR3 contains 15 residues. After removal of 4 bases from V and 6 bases from J, the junction contained 8 bases not matched to a gene. Germline V gene data show CDR1 as MGHRA and CDR2 as YSYEKL. The CDR3 region has the DNA TGCGCCAGCAGCCGTATAGCGGGAGGGCCCTCCGAGCAGTACTTC. It is translated as CASSRIAGGPSEQYF.

This clone appeared once. The chain links TRBV5-6 to TRBJ1-1; D uncertain. There are 14 residues in the CDR3. V was trimmed by 0 bases and J by 6 bases, leaving 12 bases between them. Per the germline V gene, CDR1 is SGHDT and CDR2 is YYEEEE. This CDR3 is CASSLGESVPEAFF. CDR3 coding DNA: TGTGCCAGCAGCTTGGGGGAATCCGTCCCTGAAGCTTTCTTT.

The chain employs TRBV15 and TRBJ2-1; TRBD2 matches at 13 bases. V gave up 8 bases and J gave up 6 bases; unmatched junction bases: 4. The CDR3 loop spans 14 amino acids. CDR1 and CDR2 (germline): LNHNV, YYDKDF (reference sequence). DNA for the CDR3: TGTGCCACCTCCGGGACTAGCGGGACCAATGAGCAGTTCTTC. It specifies CATSGTSGTNEQFF.

The rearrangement uses TRBV29-1 and TRBJ2-1; 9 nucleotides match TRBD2. CDR1 and CDR2 from the germline V gene are SQVTM and ANQGSEA. CDR3 length: 19 residues. V was clipped by 7 bases and J by 6 bases; unmatched bases: 25. The CDR3 sequence: CSALDGSRLFSGSLNEQFF. DNA of the CDR3: TGCAGCGCTTTAGATGGGAGCAGGCTATTTAGCGGGAGTCTCAATGAGCAGTTCTTC.

The CDR3 is CASSQGGGALTDTQYF. The CDR3 region has the DNA TGTGCCAGCAGCCAAGGAGGTGGGGCGCTCACAGATACGCAGTATTTT. The chain carries TRBV14 and TRBJ2-3; TRBD1 might be the D (5 bases). The CDR3 length is 16 residues. V dropped 1 base and J dropped 2 bases, with 13 bases sitting between them. Looked up from germline, CDR1 is SGHDN and CDR2 is FVKESK.

This clone was counted a few times. This sequence joins TRBV29-1 and TRBJ1-3; D is ambiguous. Trimming shortened V by 3 bases and J by 4 bases, and 4 bases separated the two germline ends. The CDR3 has 11 amino acids. Germline CDR1 reads SQVTM; CDR2 reads ANQGSEA. CDR3 region: CSVEAGNTIYF. The CDR3, as DNA: TGCAGCGTTGAGGCGGGAAACACCATATATTTT.

In this sample, this clone is large. V and J are TRBV7-8 and TRBJ2-1; 9 bases line up with TRBD1. Per germline, CDR1 SGHVS and CDR2 FQNEAQ. The CDR3 has 16 residues. The junction had 0 bases not matched to a gene; V was cut back by 0 bases and J by 0 bases. For the CDR3, the DNA is TGTGCCAGCAGCTTAGCGGGACAGGGCTCCTACAATGAGCAGTTCTTC. The encoded protein is CASSLAGQGSYNEQFF.

The V and J genes are TRBV19 and TRBJ2-1; tentative D call: TRBD2 (5 bases). This CDR3 is built from 14 residues. Germline V lookup: CDR1 LNHDA, CDR2 SQIVND (reference sequence). Trimming removed 6 bases from V and 0 bases from J, with 9 bases in between. In DNA form, the CDR3 reads TGTGCCAGTAGGGAGGTTCCCTCCTACAATGAGCAGTTCTTC. Its translation: CASREVPSYNEQFF.

V gene TRBV28 combines with J gene TRBJ2-5, with 8 nucleotides matching TRBD2. J lost 5 bases, V lost 1 base, and 9 bases had no gene match. Germline lookup yields CDR1 MDHEN and CDR2 SYDVKM. CDR3 size: 16 residues. The CDR3 spells CASSLYLAGFRETQYF. The CDR3 nucleotides read TGTGCCAGCAGTTTATACCTAGCGGGCTTCCGCGAGACCCAGTACTTC. Based on the CDR3 plus reference TRBV28 and TRBJ2-5, the full variable domain is DVKVTQSSRYLVKRTGEKVFLECVQDMDHENMFWYRQDPGLGLRLIYFSYDVKMKEKGDIPEGYSVSREKKERFSLILESASTNQTSMYLCASSLYLAGFRETQYFGPGTRLLVL.

The chain carries TRBV7-2 and TRBJ1-2; a possible D gene is TRBD1 (5 bases). V shed 5 bases and J shed 4 bases, with 14 bases lying between them. Germline CDR1 is SGHTA and CDR2 is FQGNSA. This CDR3 comprises 14 residues. CDR3 amino acids: CASSSLGESYGYTF. For the CDR3, the DNA is TGTGCCAGCAGCAGCCTGGGGGAGAGCTATGGCTACACCTTC.

The gene calls are TRBV7-6 and TRBJ1-2; tentative D call: TRBD1 (5 bases). Per germline, CDR1 SGHVS and CDR2 FNYEAQ. The CDR3 contains 16 residues. The V end lost 5 bases, the J end lost 4 bases, and 20 bases lay between the germline ends. CDR3 amino acids: CASSPTPKGGGYGYTF. The DNA for the CDR3 is TGTGCCAGCAGCCCGACTCCCAAGGGTGGGGGCTATGGCTACACCTTC.

CDR3 sequence: CASSDFGEQYF. The CDR3 DNA reads as TGCGCCAGCAGTGATTTCGGAGAGCAGTACTTC. The gene calls are TRBV10-1 and TRBJ2-7; D gene ambiguous. CDR1 and CDR2 from the germline V gene are WNHNN and SYGVQD (reference sequence). V was cut by 3 bases and J by 7 bases, with 7 bases left in between. The CDR3 sequence is 11 residues long.

This chain links TRBV10-3 with TRBJ2-7; the D gene is possibly TRBD1 (8 bases). This CDR3 has 13 residues. Trimming left V 6 bases short and J 6 bases short, with 15 bases between. The germline CDR1 and CDR2 sequences are ENHRY and SYGVKD. For the CDR3, the DNA is TGTGCCATCAGGATGACAGGGGAGGGCGAGCAGTACTTC. Protein sequence: CAIRMTGEGEQYF.

V usage is TRBV28 and J usage is TRBJ2-7, with TRBD2 matching 11 bases. The V gene's germline CDR1 is MDHEN and CDR2 SYDVKM. This CDR3 has 15 amino acids. Germline trimming cut 2 bases from V and 3 bases from J; bases unmatched to any gene: 3. CDR3 coding DNA: TGTGCCAGCAGTTTACTAGCGGGGGGTCTCTACGAGCAGTACTTC. Amino acid sequence: CASSLLAGGLYEQYF. The full variable domain, in which reference TRBV28 and TRBJ2-7 provide the parts outside the CDR3, is DVKVTQSSRYLVKRTGEKVFLECVQDMDHENMFWYRQDPGLGLRLIYFSYDVKMKEKGDIPEGYSVSREKKERFSLILESASTNQTSMYLCASSLLAGGLYEQYFGPGTRLTVT.

The CDR3 DNA reads as TGTGCCAGCAGTCCCTCCGGCGGGGGGACAGATACGCAGTATTTT. It specifies CASSPSGGGTDTQYF. The genes are TRBV27 and TRBJ2-3, with 8 bases aligning to TRBD2. The J segment lost 3 bases and the V segment lost 5 bases, leaving 7 bases of the junction unmatched. Per germline, CDR1 MNHEY and CDR2 SMNVEV (reference sequence). This CDR3 is built from 15 residues.